Each of the 22 T cell receptor beta chains below was sequenced from the same sample in a study of response to subunit inactivated influenza vaccine. MiXCR was run by TCRdb on the RT-PCR reads, yielding one entry per CDR3 protein. There are about 650,000 distinct CDR3 sequences in the sample; 15% to 18% occur only once, and roughly 11% lies in the top ten. The sample in question was PBMCs from blood, obtained roughly 13 days after vaccination. The receptors come from a man aged 45-65 years who received an inactivated influenza vaccine.

This clonotype has more than one count but fewer than ten. The genes are TRBV11-2 and TRBJ2-7; D perhaps matches TRBD1 (7 bases). The CDR3 covers 16 residues. V lost 1 base to trimming and J lost 3 bases, with 16 bases between them. CDR1 is SGHAT and CDR2 is FQNNGV in the germline V gene. Here the CDR3 DNA reads TGTGCCAGCAGCTTAGTCGGGACCAGGGGGGTCTACGAGCAGTACTTC. It translates to CASSLVGTRGVYEQYF.

The chain recombines TRBV6-9 with TRBJ2-6; TRBD1 might be the D (5 bases). The CDR3 is 16 amino acids. V was cut by 5 bases and J by 3 bases, with 14 bases left in between. The germline CDR1 and CDR2 sequences are MNHGY and SVAAGI. CDR3 protein: CASSKTRVFGANVLTF. In DNA form, the CDR3 reads TGTGCCAGCAGTAAAACCAGGGTTTTTGGGGCCAACGTCCTGACTTTC.

This clonotype was seen only a few times. The rearrangement joins TRBV10-3 to TRBJ1-2, with D possibly matching TRBD1 (6 bases). CDR3 length equals 13 residues. V gave up 8 bases and J gave up 6 bases, with 16 bases separating them. Germline CDR1 is ENHRY and CDR2 is SYGVKD. The CDR3 is CAIRLGGPDGYTF. The CDR3 DNA is TGTGCCATCCGGCTCGGGGGGCCCGATGGCTACACCTTC.

This chain joins TRBV20-1 and TRBJ2-7; 10 bases map to TRBD1. The V gene end was trimmed by 1 base and the J gene end by 7 bases; junction bases not matched to a gene: 4. From germline, CDR1 is DFQATT and CDR2 SNEGSKA (reference sequence). The CDR3 has 13 residues. CDR3 nucleotides: TGCAGTGCTAGAGGACAGGGGGCAGAGGAGCAGTACTTC. Translating it yields CSARGQGAEEQYF.

The table lists this clonotype with a few counts. The CDR3 spells CASSHEIYGYTF. DNA for the CDR3: TGTGCCAGCAGCCACGAGATTTATGGCTACACCTTC. V usage is TRBV7-2 and J usage is TRBJ1-2; D gene ambiguous. Trimming took 5 bases from V and 5 from J, leaving 9 bases between them. Germline V lookup: CDR1 SGHTA, CDR2 FQGNSA. This CDR3 has 12 residues. Supplemented by reference TRBV7-2 and TRBJ1-2, the full variable domain reads GAGVSQSPSNKVTEKGKDVELRCDPISGHTALYWYRQSLGQGLEFLIYFQGNSAPDKSGLPSDRFSAERTGGSVSTLTIQRTQQEDSAVYLCASSHEIYGYTFGSGTRLTVV.

This clonotype was found a few times. V is TRBV10-2 and J is TRBJ2-2; TRBD1 matches at 9 bases. There are 16 residues in the CDR3. Germline values: CDR1 WSHSY, CDR2 SAAADI. The junction had 7 bases not matched to a gene; V was cut back by 7 bases and J by 1 base. The CDR3 loop is CASNIDRGKNTGELFF. CDR3 nucleotides: TGCGCCAGCAATATAGACAGGGGGAAGAACACCGGGGAGCTGTTTTTT.

The chain couples TRBV4-1 to TRBJ2-1; 9 bases agree with TRBD2. CDR1 is MGHRA and CDR2 is YSYEKL in the germline V gene. The CDR3 loop spans 15 amino acids. Unmatched junction bases numbered 5, after V lost 2 bases and J lost 6 bases. CDR3 DNA: TGCGCCAGCAGCCAACCAGCGGGGGGCCGCAATGAGCAGTTCTTC. Translated, it gives CASSQPAGGRNEQFF.

This clonotype has at least ten counts. The CDR3 nucleotides are TGCAGTGCGACACCTCAAGGTGTTTTCTCCTACGAGCAGTACTTC. Amino acids: CSATPQGVFSYEQYF. The chain links TRBV20-1 to TRBJ2-7; no clear D. The CDR3 loop spans 15 amino acids. Germline V gene data show CDR1 as DFQATT and CDR2 as SNEGSKA (reference sequence). V gave up 6 bases and J gave up 0 bases, with 18 bases separating them.

This clonotype was observed a handful of times. This rearrangement joins TRBV4-3 to TRBJ2-2; D not certain. CDR1 is LGHNA and CDR2 is YSLEER in the germline V gene. V lost 0 bases to trimming and J lost 6 bases, with 8 bases between them. This CDR3 contains 14 residues. The chain's CDR3 is CASSQEDRSGELFF. The CDR3 DNA sequence: TGCGCCAGCAGCCAAGAAGACCGGTCCGGGGAGCTGTTTTTT.

This clonotype appeared many times. Here the CDR3 reads CASSRTGTSGELFF. For the CDR3, the DNA is TGCGCCAGCAGCCGGACCGGGACCTCCGGGGAGCTGTTTTTT. The rearrangement uses TRBV4-3 and TRBJ2-2; D possibly uses TRBD1 or TRBD2 (5 bases each). V was shortened by 4 bases and J by 6 bases, with 12 bases between the two germline ends. The germline gives CDR1 LGHNA, CDR2 YSLEER. CDR3 length: 14 amino acids.

This clonotype was seen a handful of times. This rearrangement joins TRBV4-3 to TRBJ2-3; perhaps TRBD1 as D (6 bases). CDR3 size: 15 residues. V was clipped by 4 bases and J by 2 bases, with 13 bases between them. The V gene's germline CDR1 is LGHNA and CDR2 YSLEER. In DNA form, the CDR3 reads TGCGCCAGCAGCCTACCGGGACAATCCACAGATACGCAGTATTTT. Translated: CASSLPGQSTDTQYF.

This clonotype was detected only a few times. J is TRBJ2-6 and V is TRBV6-1; a possible D gene is TRBD2 (5 bases). Germline V gene data show CDR1 as MNHNS and CDR2 as SASEGT. The CDR3 length is 17 residues. V lost 5 bases, J lost 0 bases, and 14 bases lay in between. This CDR3 is CASSRSGPDSGANVLTF. The CDR3 nucleotides are TGTGCCAGCAGTAGAAGCGGACCAGACTCTGGGGCCAACGTCCTGACTTTC.

The V and J genes are TRBV29-1 and TRBJ1-1; D uncertain. Germline V CDR1 and CDR2: SQVTM, ANQGSEA. CDR3 length: 13 amino acids. Trimming cost V 6 bases and J 4 bases, with 15 bases left between them. This CDR3 reads CSVATYGSTEAFF. CDR3 nucleotides: TGCAGCGTAGCGACATACGGGAGCACTGAAGCTTTCTTT.

The J gene is TRBJ1-1, the V gene TRBV6-2 or TRBV6-3; perhaps TRBD1 as D (6 bases). The germline CDR1 and CDR2 sequences are MNHEY and SVGEGT. The CDR3 has 14 residues. With 4 bases removed from V and 6 bases from J, the gap between germline ends came to 15 bases. The CDR3 sequence is CASSFGNRVAEAFF. The DNA for the CDR3 is TGTGCCAGCAGTTTCGGGAACAGGGTTGCTGAAGCTTTCTTT.

There are a few counts of this clonotype. The chain is built from TRBV5-1 and TRBJ1-5; 9 bases line up with TRBD1. Germline V gene lookup returns CDR1 SGHRS and CDR2 YFSETQ. The CDR3 spans 14 residues. V trimming: 5 bases; J trimming: 4 bases; junction bases outside the gene matches: 4. The CDR3 sequence is CASRQGTGNQPQHF. In DNA, the CDR3 is TGCGCCAGCAGGCAAGGGACAGGGAATCAGCCCCAGCATTTT. Looking up the rest from reference TRBV5-1 and TRBJ1-5 gives the full variable domain: KAGVTQTPRYLIKTRGQQVTLSCSPISGHRSVSWYQQTPGQGLQFLFEYFSETQRNKGNFPGRFSGRQFSNSRSEMNVSTLELGDSALYLCASRQGTGNQPQHFGDGTRLSIL.

The table lists this clonotype with a few counts. V gene TRBV25-1 combines with J gene TRBJ2-7; maybe TRBD2 (5 bases). The germline V gene has CDR1 MGHDK and CDR2 SYGVNS. V dropped 5 bases and J dropped 5 bases, with 13 bases sitting between them. The CDR3 spans 13 residues. CDR3 amino acids: CASSQNLGDEQYF. The CDR3 nucleotides read TGTGCCAGCAGTCAAAACCTCGGGGACGAGCAGTACTTC.

This clonotype has more than one count but fewer than ten. This chain connects TRBV7-9 to TRBJ2-7, with D possibly being TRBD1 (6 bases). The CDR3 loop spans 14 amino acids. From germline, CDR1 is SEHNR and CDR2 FQNEAQ (reference sequence). Trimming took 5 bases from V and 0 from J, leaving 11 bases between them. This CDR3 reads CASSHKTGSYEQYF. CDR3 DNA sequence: TGTGCCAGCAGCCATAAGACAGGCTCCTACGAGCAGTACTTC.

This clonotype was observed a handful of times. V is TRBV7-2 and J is TRBJ2-7; tentatively, D is TRBD2 (7 bases). CDR1 and CDR2 from the germline V gene are SGHTA and FQGNSA. The CDR3 spans 14 residues. The ends were cut back, 6 bases at V and 2 bases at J, with 14 bases in the middle. CDR3 DNA sequence: TGTGCCAGCAGTCCCCTCGGGGGGCCCTACGAGCAGTACTTC. It specifies CASSPLGGPYEQYF.

This clonotype was seen more than once but under ten times. The chain recombines TRBV28 with TRBJ2-7; the D gene is possibly TRBD2 (6 bases). Germline loops: CDR1 MDHEN, CDR2 SYDVKM. There are 12 residues in the CDR3. Trimming left V 11 bases short and J 5 bases short, with 16 bases between. The CDR3 DNA reads as TGTGCCTGCGGGGCCCAGTGGGACGAGCAGTACTTC. Encoded protein: CACGAQWDEQYF.

The rearrangement links TRBV28 to TRBJ2-5; maybe TRBD2 (6 bases). The CDR3 length is 16 residues. Germline V gives CDR1 MDHEN, CDR2 SYDVKM. The V gene lost 3 bases and the J gene lost 1 base, with 15 bases spanning the gap. The chain's CDR3 is CASSFFGGEIQETQYF. The CDR3 nucleotides read TGTGCCAGCAGTTTTTTCGGGGGAGAGATCCAAGAGACCCAGTACTTC.

J is TRBJ2-4 and V is TRBV28, with D perhaps TRBD1 (6 bases). V was pared by 4 bases and J by 0 bases, with 13 bases between. In germline, CDR1 is MDHEN, CDR2 SYDVKM. This CDR3 comprises 16 residues. CDR3 region: CASSSSGTLAKNIQYF. CDR3 coding DNA: TGTGCCAGCAGTTCCTCTGGGACACTAGCCAAAAACATTCAGTACTTC.

This clonotype has only a few counts. The genes are TRBV5-1 and TRBJ1-4, with a weak D call TRBD1 (5 bases). Trimming shortened V by 4 bases and J by 5 bases, and 15 bases separated the two germline ends. Germline CDR1 is SGHRS and CDR2 is YFSETQ. This CDR3 contains 15 residues. The CDR3 here is CASSRGFSVNEKLFF. For the CDR3, the DNA is TGCGCCAGCAGCCGGGGGTTTTCGGTCAATGAAAAACTGTTTTTT.